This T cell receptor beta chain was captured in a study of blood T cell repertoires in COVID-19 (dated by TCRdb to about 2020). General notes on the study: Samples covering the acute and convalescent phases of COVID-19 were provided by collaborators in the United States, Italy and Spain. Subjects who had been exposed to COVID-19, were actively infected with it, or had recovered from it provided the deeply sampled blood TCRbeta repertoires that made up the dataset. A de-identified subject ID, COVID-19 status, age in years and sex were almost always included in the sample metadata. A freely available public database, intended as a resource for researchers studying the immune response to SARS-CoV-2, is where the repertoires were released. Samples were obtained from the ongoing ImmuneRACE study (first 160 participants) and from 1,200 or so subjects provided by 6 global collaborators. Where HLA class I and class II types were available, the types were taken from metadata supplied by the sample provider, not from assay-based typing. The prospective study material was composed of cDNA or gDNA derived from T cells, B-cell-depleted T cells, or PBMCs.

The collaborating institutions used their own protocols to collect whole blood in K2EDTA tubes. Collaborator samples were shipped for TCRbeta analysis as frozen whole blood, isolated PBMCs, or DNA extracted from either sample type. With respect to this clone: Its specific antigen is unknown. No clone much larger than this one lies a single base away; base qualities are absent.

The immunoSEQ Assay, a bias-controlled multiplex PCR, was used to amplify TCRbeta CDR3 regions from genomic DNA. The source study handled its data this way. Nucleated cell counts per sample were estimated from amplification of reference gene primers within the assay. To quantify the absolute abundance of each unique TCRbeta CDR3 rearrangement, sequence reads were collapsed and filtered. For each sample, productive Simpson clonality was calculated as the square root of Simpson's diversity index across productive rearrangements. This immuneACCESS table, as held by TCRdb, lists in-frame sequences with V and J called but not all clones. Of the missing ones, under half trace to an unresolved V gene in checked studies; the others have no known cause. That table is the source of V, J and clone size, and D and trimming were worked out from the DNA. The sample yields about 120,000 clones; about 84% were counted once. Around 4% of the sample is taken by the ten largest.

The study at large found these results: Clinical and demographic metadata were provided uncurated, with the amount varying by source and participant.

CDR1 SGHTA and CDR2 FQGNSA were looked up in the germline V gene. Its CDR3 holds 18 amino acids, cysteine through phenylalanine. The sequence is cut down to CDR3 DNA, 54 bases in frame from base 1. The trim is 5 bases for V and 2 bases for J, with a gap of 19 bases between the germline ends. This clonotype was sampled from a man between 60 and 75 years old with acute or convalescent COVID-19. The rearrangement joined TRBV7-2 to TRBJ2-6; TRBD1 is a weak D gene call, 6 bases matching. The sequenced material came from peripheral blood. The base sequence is TGTGCCAGCAGCACGGACAGTTTCCCGGGGACTGGGGCCAACGTCCTGACTTTC. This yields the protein CASSTDSFPGTGANVLTF.